Listed here are 24 T cell receptor beta chains from one sample, sequenced in a study of cytomegalovirus exposure and HLA in healthy donors. Vbeta (60) and Jbeta (13) primers were used in the PCR. Clones were sequenced by immunoSEQ multiplex PCR, and TCRdb holds only the in-frame ones, with some missing. The table shows about 180,000 clones, with about 78% occurring only once. The sequenced sample was PBMCs. The receptor set was obtained from a man aged 55 to 70 in good health and CMV-seronegative.

This chain connects TRBV7-9 to TRBJ2-7; the match to TRBD1 covers 9 bases. Trimming cost V 5 bases and J 2 bases; bases outside gene matches: 7. The CDR3 has 15 residues. Germline V lookup: CDR1 SEHNR, CDR2 FQNEAQ (reference sequence). CDR3 amino acids: CASSPRTGEPYEQYF. As DNA, the CDR3 is TGTGCCAGCAGCCCACGGACAGGGGAGCCCTACGAGCAGTACTTC.

The chain recombines TRBV7-8 with TRBJ2-2; D gene ambiguous. The length of the CDR3 is 12 residues. Germline-derived CDR1 and CDR2 are SGHVS and FQNEAQ. The V gene lost 5 bases and the J gene lost 6 bases, with 7 bases spanning the gap. CDR3 protein: CASSAEAGELFF. CDR3 nucleotide sequence: TGTGCCAGCAGCGCAGAAGCCGGGGAGCTGTTTTTT.

The rearrangement uses TRBV10-3 and TRBJ2-2, with D maybe TRBD1 (6 bases). The CDR3 covers 15 residues. Germline values: CDR1 ENHRY, CDR2 SYGVKD. The V and J ends lost 6 bases and 6 bases respectively, with 17 bases between them. The CDR3 is CAIRGPGQGPGELFF. For the CDR3, the DNA is TGTGCCATCAGGGGACCGGGGCAGGGGCCCGGGGAGCTGTTTTTT.

The rearrangement uses TRBV27 and TRBJ2-7; 7 positions match TRBD1. J was trimmed by 0 bases and V by 4 bases; bases with no gene match: 3. CDR3 length: 14 residues. Looked up from germline, CDR1 is MNHEY and CDR2 is SMNVEV (reference sequence). CDR3: CASSWDRLSYEQYF. In nucleotides, the CDR3 is TGTGCCAGCAGTTGGGACAGACTCTCCTACGAGCAGTACTTC.

CDR3 in amino acids: CASSSGRMREYTGELFF. CDR3 bases: TGTGCCAGCAGCTCCGGGAGGATGAGAGAATACACCGGGGAGCTGTTTTTT. This chain links TRBV5-8 with TRBJ2-2; TRBD2 aligns across 7 bases. V trimming: 3 bases; J trimming: 3 bases; junction bases outside the gene matches: 11. The CDR3 totals 17 residues. Germline CDR1 is SGHTS and CDR2 is YDEGEE.

This clone was counted once. The rearrangement uses TRBV4-2 and TRBJ2-2; the D gene is possibly TRBD2 (6 bases). Germline values: CDR1 LGHNA, CDR2 YNFKEQ. Trimming took 4 bases from V and 0 from J, leaving 12 bases between them. The CDR3 length is 16 residues. The CDR3 sequence is CASSPVDYSNTGELFF. The DNA for the CDR3 is TGTGCCAGCAGCCCGGTGGACTATTCGAACACCGGGGAGCTGTTTTTT.

This rearrangement joins TRBV11-3 to TRBJ2-2; D is uncertain. CDR1 and CDR2 from the germline V gene are SGHNT and YENEEA. The CDR3 extends over 12 amino acids. V was pared by 5 bases and J by 4 bases, with 5 bases between. The CDR3 is CASSLSTGELFF. The CDR3 DNA reads as TGTGCCAGCAGCCTGAGCACCGGGGAGCTGTTTTTT.

Concerning this clone itself: This sample includes further DNA sequences coding for the same CDR3. This sequence joins TRBV19 and TRBJ1-6; possible D gene TRBD1, 5 bases. In germline, CDR1 is LNHDA, CDR2 SQIVND (reference sequence). The CDR3 loop spans 14 amino acids. V lost 8 bases to trimming and J lost 10 bases, with 18 bases between them. The CDR3 region is CASQGTGLPSPLHF. DNA of the CDR3: TGTGCCAGTCAGGGTACAGGCTTACCCTCACCCCTCCACTTT. Complete variable domain (other parts from reference TRBV19 and TRBJ1-6): DGGITQSPKYLFRKEGQNVTLSCEQNLNHDAMYWYRQDPGQGLRLIYYSQIVNDFQKGDIAEGYSVSREKKESFPLTVTSAQKNPTAFYLCASQGTGLPSPLHFGNGTRLTVT.

The J gene is TRBJ1-2, the V gene TRBV28; D unresolved. Trimming shortened V by 5 bases and J by 8 bases, and 12 bases separated the two germline ends. The CDR3 sequence is 12 residues long. CDR1 is MDHEN and CDR2 is SYDVKM in the germline V gene. CDR3 coding DNA: TGTGCCAGCAGTGGGCAGCGGGGAGGCTACACCTTC. The encoded protein is CASSGQRGGYTF.

The gene calls are TRBV9 and TRBJ1-1; D is unclear. Trimming removed 4 bases at V and 3 bases at J, with 4 bases between. The CDR3 extends over 11 amino acids. The germline CDR1 and CDR2 sequences are SGDLS and YYNGEE. The CDR3 region has the DNA TGTGCCAGCAGCCCGTACACTGAAGCTTTCTTT. Residues: CASSPYTEAFF.

This sequence joins TRBV9 and TRBJ2-5; the D is unclear. V lost 0 bases and J lost 4, with 7 bases in between. Germline V gives CDR1 SGDLS, CDR2 YYNGEE. The CDR3 totals 13 residues. The CDR3 reads CASSVVSGETQYF. DNA of the CDR3: TGTGCCAGCAGCGTAGTTTCCGGAGAGACCCAGTACTTC.

This rearrangement joins TRBV28 to TRBJ2-7, with 8 bases that match TRBD2. Losses at the gene ends were 6 bases for V and 3 bases for J; bases not matched to a gene: 13. The CDR3 consists of 16 residues. From germline, CDR1 is MDHEN and CDR2 SYDVKM. The CDR3 bases are TGTGCCAGCAGAGCCTCAATAGCGGGGCGAAACTACGAGCAGTACTTC. This translates into CASRASIAGRNYEQYF.

The chain carries TRBV2 and TRBJ2-5; TRBD2 might be the D (5 bases). V shed 4 bases and J shed 4 bases, with 10 bases lying between them. This CDR3 has 13 residues. Germline values: CDR1 SNHLY, CDR2 FYNNEI. The CDR3, as DNA: TGTGCCAGCAGTGTAGGACTGGGAGAGACCCAGTACTTC. Protein sequence: CASSVGLGETQYF.

This clone was observed a few times. The CDR3 loop reads CASSRGQGGKEKLFF. The CDR3 nucleotides read TGTGCCAGCAGTAGGGGACAGGGTGGAAAAGAAAAACTGTTTTTT. The chain uses TRBV5-6 and TRBJ1-4; 9 nucleotides match TRBD1. The germline gives CDR1 SGHDT, CDR2 YYEEEE. This CDR3 spans 15 amino acids. Trimming cost V 5 bases and J 8 bases; bases outside gene matches: 10.

In this sample, this clone turned up once. The chain links TRBV6-6 to TRBJ2-7; D ambiguous. The CDR3 runs to 13 residues. Between the trimmed V and J ends, which lost 6 bases and 0 bases, there was a span of 9 bases. Germline V gene data show CDR1 as MNHNY and CDR2 as SVGAGI (reference sequence). CDR3 region: CASRNWSSYEQYF. In DNA, the CDR3 is TGTGCCAGCAGGAATTGGAGCTCCTACGAGCAGTACTTC.

The chain is built from TRBV12-5 and TRBJ1-5, with 9 bases matching TRBD1. With 6 bases clipped from V and 6 bases from J, the junction kept 9 bases outside the gene matches. There are 15 residues in the CDR3. Germline CDR1 and CDR2: LGHNT and FRNRAP. In nucleotides, the CDR3 is TGTGCTAGTGGGAGAGAGGGGACAGGGCTTCAGCCCCAGCATTTT. It codes for CASGREGTGLQPQHF.

The V call is TRBV6-1, the J call TRBJ2-7, with 7 bases fitting TRBD1. This CDR3 comprises 14 residues. J was trimmed by 0 bases and V by 6 bases; bases with no gene match: 5. The germline V gene encodes CDR1 MNHNS and CDR2 SASEGT. The CDR3 region has the DNA TGTGCCAGCAGGACTCGGGACAGCTCCTACGAGCAGTACTTC. It translates to CASRTRDSSYEQYF.

The genes are TRBV10-3 and TRBJ2-7; a possible D gene is TRBD2 (6 bases). Germline CDR1 ENHRY, CDR2 SYGVKD. The CDR3 has 16 residues. Trimming took 5 bases from V and 2 from J, leaving 19 bases between them. The CDR3 protein is CAISRSPPDYAYEQYF. The CDR3 DNA sequence: TGTGCCATCAGTCGATCCCCCCCGGACTACGCCTACGAGCAGTACTTC.

This chain connects TRBV5-6 to TRBJ2-5; a weak D match, TRBD2 (5 bases). With the DNA end fitting TRBJ2-7 better, the J assignment may be wrong. Germline values: CDR1 SGHDT, CDR2 YYEEEE. The CDR3 consists of 13 residues. The CDR3 DNA is TGTGCCAGCTCCGGACTTCGCGGCTACGAGCAGTACTTC. The encoded protein is CASSGLRGYEQYF.

The V and J genes are TRBV19 and TRBJ2-7; 7 bases agree with TRBD1. Per germline, CDR1 LNHDA and CDR2 SQIVND (reference sequence). Trimming took 4 bases from V and 3 from J; bases not matched to a gene: 15. CDR3 size: 17 residues. The DNA of the CDR3 is TGTGCCAGTAGTACCCTAATAACAGGGGTCCAGGTCTACGAGCAGTACTTC. Protein product: CASSTLITGVQVYEQYF.

This rearrangement joins TRBV6-4 to TRBJ2-3; no clear D gene. Germline-derived CDR1 and CDR2 are MRHNA and SNTAGT. CDR3 length equals 13 residues. Between the trimmed V and J ends, which lost 2 bases and 4 bases, there was a span of 7 bases. The DNA of the CDR3 is TGTGCCAGCAGTGACGGTCCGGCAGATACGCAGTATTTT. This encodes CASSDGPADTQYF.

The chain joins TRBV2 to TRBJ2-1; maybe TRBD1 (6 bases). Trimming shortened V by 4 bases and J by 3 bases, and 22 bases separated the two germline ends. In germline, CDR1 is SNHLY, CDR2 FYNNEI. The CDR3 length is 18 residues. The CDR3 protein is CASSGSTLQGIYYNEQFF. CDR3 sequence (DNA): TGTGCCAGCAGTGGGTCGACTTTACAGGGTATCTACTACAATGAGCAGTTCTTC.

A note on this clone: One end of the junction fails to match germline, which may point to a read error. The chain has TRBV5-4 and TRBJ2-1, with D possibly matching TRBD1 (6 bases). Germline CDR1 and CDR2: SGHNT and YYREEE (reference sequence). The CDR3 is made up of 16 amino acids. The CDR3, as DNA: TGTGCCAGCAGATTGGATACAGGGCATTCCTACAATGAGCAGTTCTTC. Protein sequence: CASRLDTGHSYNEQFF. The whole variable domain, remainder taken from reference TRBV5-4 and TRBJ2-1, is ETGVTQSPTHLIKTRGQQVTLRCSSQSGHNTVSWYQQALGQGPQFIFQYYREEENGRGNFPPRFSGLQFPNYSSELNVNALELDDSALYLCASRLDTGHSYNEQFFGPGTRLTVL.

V and J are TRBV27 and TRBJ1-2; a weak D match, TRBD1 (5 bases). CDR3 length: 12 amino acids. V was clipped by 5 bases and J by 2 bases, with 6 bases between them. Germline CDR1 reads MNHEY; CDR2 reads SMNVEV (reference sequence). CDR3 sequence (DNA): TGTGCCAGCAGTCAGGGAAACTATGGCTACACCTTC. It specifies CASSQGNYGYTF.